This paragraph covers one T cell receptor (beta chain) sequence. The antigen is undetermined. Version v3.0 of the immunoSEQ assay ran at survey level. Profiled with immunoSEQ multiplex PCR; TCRdb holds only in-frame clones, not every one. This table holds approximately 27,000 clones, over 85% found once. Donors needed at least one pre-ART PBMC sample plus at least two post-ART samples. V was trimmed by 0 bases and J by 8 bases, leaving 22 bases between them. In germline, CDR1 is MGHRA, CDR2 YSYEKL. This CDR3 spans 17 amino acids. The data were obtained in a study of long-term antiretroviral therapy in people with HIV. Study observations and caveats: Diversity rose after ART but stayed below transplant donor controls. Controls showed broader CDR3 length ranges than did the HIV repertoires.

This chain links TRBV4-1 with TRBJ1-2; a possible D gene is TRBD1 (5 bases). The sequencing here drew on unsorted PBMCs, taken 1.8 years after starting antiretroviral therapy. The origin of this receptor is a woman aged 18-35 years with HIV. CDR3 residues: CASSQDRVLGQGEGYTF. The CDR3 DNA sequence: TGCGCCAGCAGCCAAGATCGCGTTTTAGGTCAGGGAGAAGGCTACACCTTC.